Listed below are T cell receptor beta chains from one sample, sequenced in a study of cytomegalovirus exposure and HLA in healthy donors. Assay: immunoSEQ multiplex PCR; the TCRdb copy retains only in-frame clones and omits some. The sample holds more than 110,000 clones, 77% seen once. Source material: PBMCs. These receptors were obtained from a male donor in good health and CMV-seronegative. Both conserved end residues are part of each CDR3. The D gene is left open where the match is weak. Expanded clones are given a class, and other clones once, few, many or no size at all.

j_call: TRBJ2-2; d_call: .; clone_size: .; v_call: TRBV18; cdr3_aa: CASSPPRVTGELFF; cdr3_nt: TGTGCCAGCTCACCCCCCCGGGTCACCGGGGAGCTGTTTTTT
j_call: TRBJ2-5; d_call: .; clone_size: .; v_call: TRBV11-2; cdr3_aa: CASSLVVGEETQYF; cdr3_nt: TGTGCCAGCAGCTTAGTGGTGGGCGAAGAGACCCAGTACTTC
j_call: TRBJ2-7; d_call: .; clone_size: .; v_call: TRBV27; cdr3_aa: CASRHDTDYEQYF; cdr3_nt: TGTGCCAGCAGGCATGACACAGACTACGAGCAGTACTTC
j_call: TRBJ1-1; d_call: .; clone_size: .; v_call: TRBV6-5; cdr3_aa: CASSYLGHNTEAFF; cdr3_nt: TGTGCCAGCAGTTACTTGGGACATAACACTGAAGCTTTCTTT
j_call: TRBJ2-1; d_call: TRBD2; clone_size: .; v_call: TRBV7-3; cdr3_aa: CASSSPGGSGNSYNEQFF; cdr3_nt: TGTGCCAGCAGCTCACCCGGGGGTAGCGGGAACTCCTACAATGAGCAGTTCTTC
j_call: TRBJ2-7; d_call: .; clone_size: .; v_call: TRBV7-8; cdr3_aa: CASSFVVQGLAHEQYF; cdr3_nt: TGTGCCAGCAGCTTTGTGGTTCAGGGGTTAGCCCACGAGCAGTACTTC
j_call: TRBJ1-5; d_call: .; clone_size: once; v_call: TRBV5-5; cdr3_aa: CASSSIRGSGNQPQHF; cdr3_nt: TGTGCCAGCAGCTCCATTCGGGGGAGCGGCAATCAGCCCCAGCATTTT
j_call: TRBJ1-5; d_call: TRBD1; clone_size: .; v_call: TRBV6-5; cdr3_aa: CASSYSEGGGQPQHF; cdr3_nt: TGTGCCAGCAGTTACTCAGAAGGGGGCGGTCAGCCCCAGCATTTT
j_call: TRBJ2-2; d_call: .; clone_size: .; v_call: TRBV9; cdr3_aa: CASSVVTGTLNTGELFF; cdr3_nt: TGTGCCAGCAGCGTAGTAACGGGGACACTTAACACCGGGGAGCTGTTTTTT
j_call: TRBJ1-5; d_call: .; clone_size: .; v_call: TRBV5-6; cdr3_aa: CASSLGLSNQPQHF; cdr3_nt: TGTGCCAGCAGCTTGGGGCTTAGCAATCAGCCCCAGCATTTT
j_call: TRBJ2-5; d_call: .; clone_size: once; v_call: TRBV5-1; cdr3_aa: CASSFGGPGETQYF; cdr3_nt: TGCGCCAGCAGCTTTGGGGGCCCCGGGGAGACCCAGTACTTC
j_call: TRBJ2-7; d_call: TRBD1; clone_size: .; v_call: TRBV15; cdr3_aa: CATSIRQGASYEQYF; cdr3_nt: TGTGCCACCAGCATTAGACAGGGGGCCTCCTACGAGCAGTACTTC
j_call: TRBJ2-3; d_call: TRBD2; clone_size: .; v_call: TRBV4-2; cdr3_aa: CASSTRGGSGVTDTQYF; cdr3_nt: TGTGCCAGCAGCACTCGGGGGGGTAGCGGGGTCACAGATACGCAGTATTTT
j_call: TRBJ2-1; d_call: TRBD1; clone_size: .; v_call: TRBV5-1; cdr3_aa: CASSWGQEQFF; cdr3_nt: TGCGCCAGCAGCTGGGGACAGGAGCAGTTCTTC
j_call: TRBJ2-7; d_call: .; clone_size: .; v_call: TRBV6-5; cdr3_aa: CASSPLGFYEQYF; cdr3_nt: TGTGCCAGCAGCCCGCTAGGATTCTACGAGCAGTACTTC
j_call: TRBJ2-1; d_call: TRBD2; clone_size: .; v_call: TRBV5-1; cdr3_aa: CASSLGASGRANEQFF; cdr3_nt: TGCGCCAGCAGCTTGGGTGCCAGCGGGAGGGCGAATGAGCAGTTCTTC
j_call: TRBJ1-1; d_call: TRBD1; clone_size: .; v_call: TRBV7-6; cdr3_aa: CASSHGQVTEAFF; cdr3_nt: TGTGCCAGCAGCCATGGACAGGTGACTGAAGCTTTCTTT
j_call: TRBJ2-2; d_call: .; clone_size: .; v_call: TRBV6-5; cdr3_aa: CASSYRENTGELFF; cdr3_nt: TGTGCCAGCAGTTACCGGGAGAACACCGGGGAGCTGTTTTTT
j_call: TRBJ2-7; d_call: TRBD2; clone_size: .; v_call: TRBV6-5; cdr3_aa: CASSSLSSRGGYEQYF; cdr3_nt: TGTGCCAGCAGTTCCCTCTCGAGCCGGGGGGGCTACGAGCAGTACTTC
j_call: TRBJ2-7; d_call: .; clone_size: .; v_call: TRBV6-5; cdr3_aa: CASSAHPDRYEQYF; cdr3_nt: TGTGCCAGCAGTGCGCACCCGGACAGATACGAGCAGTACTTC
j_call: TRBJ1-6; d_call: .; clone_size: .; v_call: TRBV9; cdr3_aa: CASSVGGRSNSPLHF; cdr3_nt: TGTGCCAGCAGCGTAGGGGGGAGGAGCAATTCACCCCTCCACTTT
j_call: TRBJ1-4; d_call: TRBD1; clone_size: .; v_call: TRBV2; cdr3_aa: CATLSGTGNEKLFF; cdr3_nt: TGTGCCACCCTCTCCGGGACAGGGAATGAAAAACTGTTTTTT
j_call: TRBJ2-7; d_call: TRBD1; clone_size: .; v_call: TRBV6-9; cdr3_aa: CASSSFATGGNEQYF; cdr3_nt: TGTGCCAGCAGCAGCTTTGCGACAGGGGGCAATGAGCAGTACTTC
j_call: TRBJ1-5; d_call: TRBD1; clone_size: once; v_call: TRBV5-8; cdr3_aa: CASSLGDRVSPQHF; cdr3_nt: TGTGCCAGCAGCTTGGGTGACAGGGTATCTCCCCAGCATTTT
j_call: TRBJ2-7; d_call: TRBD2; clone_size: few; v_call: TRBV18; cdr3_aa: CASSPPSGSPYEQYF; cdr3_nt: TGTGCCAGCTCACCACCTAGCGGGAGCCCCTACGAGCAGTACTTC
j_call: TRBJ1-2; d_call: .; clone_size: .; v_call: TRBV9; cdr3_aa: CASSVDTPGSYGYTF; cdr3_nt: TGTGCCAGCAGCGTCGACACTCCGGGGAGCTATGGCTACACCTTC
j_call: TRBJ2-7; d_call: .; clone_size: .; v_call: TRBV6-5; cdr3_aa: CASSPSTPTGEQYF; cdr3_nt: TGTGCCAGCAGTCCTTCGACACCCACGGGGGAGCAGTACTTC
j_call: TRBJ2-3; d_call: TRBD2; clone_size: .; v_call: TRBV29-1; cdr3_aa: CSVPPSGGFVIGDTQYF; cdr3_nt: TGCAGCGTTCCACCTTCCGGGGGGTTTGTAATCGGAGATACGCAGTATTTT
j_call: TRBJ1-1; d_call: TRBD1; clone_size: .; v_call: TRBV19; cdr3_aa: CASSTRQGVTEAFF; cdr3_nt: TGTGCCAGTAGTACGAGACAGGGAGTCACTGAAGCTTTCTTT
j_call: TRBJ2-7; d_call: TRBD2; clone_size: .; v_call: TRBV5-1; cdr3_aa: CASSLGASGMSEQYF; cdr3_nt: TGCGCCAGCAGCTTGGGGGCTAGCGGGATGAGCGAGCAGTACTTC
j_call: TRBJ2-1; d_call: TRBD2; clone_size: .; v_call: TRBV11-2; cdr3_aa: CASSLVTSGKYYNEQFF; cdr3_nt: TGTGCCAGCAGCTTAGTGACTAGCGGGAAATACTACAATGAGCAGTTCTTC
j_call: TRBJ1-5; d_call: .; clone_size: .; v_call: TRBV28; cdr3_aa: CASSILTGNNQPQHF; cdr3_nt: TGTGCCAGCAGTATCCTGACAGGTAACAATCAGCCCCAGCATTTT
j_call: TRBJ2-7; d_call: TRBD1; clone_size: .; v_call: TRBV28; cdr3_aa: CASSWGQGAYEQYF; cdr3_nt: TGTGCCAGCAGTTGGGGACAGGGGGCATACGAGCAGTACTTC
j_call: TRBJ1-2; d_call: .; clone_size: .; v_call: TRBV29-1; cdr3_aa: CSVDGSNYGYTF; cdr3_nt: TGCAGCGTTGATGGTAGCAACTATGGCTACACCTTC
j_call: TRBJ2-1; d_call: TRBD2; clone_size: .; v_call: TRBV5-4; cdr3_aa: CASSTPGLAGGGYNEQFF; cdr3_nt: TGTGCCAGCAGCACCCCGGGACTAGCGGGGGGAGGTTACAATGAGCAGTTCTTC
j_call: TRBJ1-1; d_call: .; clone_size: .; v_call: TRBV10-3; cdr3_aa: CAISEFRGRDTEAFF; cdr3_nt: TGTGCCATCAGTGAGTTCCGGGGTCGGGACACTGAAGCTTTCTTT
j_call: TRBJ2-1; d_call: TRBD2; clone_size: .; v_call: TRBV5-1; cdr3_aa: CASRLAGGPTLSYNEQFF; cdr3_nt: TGCGCCAGCAGACTAGCGGGAGGGCCAACCCTCTCCTACAATGAGCAGTTCTTC
j_call: TRBJ1-6; d_call: .; clone_size: .; v_call: TRBV11-2; cdr3_aa: CASSPRAGWVSSPLHF; cdr3_nt: TGTGCCAGCAGCCCCCGGGCAGGGTGGGTTTCTTCACCCCTCCACTTT
j_call: TRBJ2-7; d_call: TRBD1; clone_size: .; v_call: TRBV5-4; cdr3_aa: CASSSGQQRSYYEQYF; cdr3_nt: TGTGCCAGCAGCTCGGGACAGCAAAGAAGTTATTACGAGCAGTACTTC
j_call: TRBJ2-3; d_call: .; clone_size: .; v_call: TRBV4-3; cdr3_aa: CASSQDARQHTDTQYF; cdr3_nt: TGCGCCAGCAGCCAAGATGCGAGACAGCACACAGATACGCAGTATTTT
j_call: TRBJ2-3; d_call: .; clone_size: .; v_call: TRBV29-1; cdr3_aa: CSVENISTDTQYF; cdr3_nt: TGCAGCGTTGAGAACATTAGCACAGATACGCAGTATTTT
j_call: TRBJ2-7; d_call: TRBD2; clone_size: .; v_call: TRBV7-2; cdr3_aa: CASSFSGTSGYEQYF; cdr3_nt: TGTGCCAGCAGCTTCTCCGGGACTAGTGGGTACGAGCAGTACTTC
j_call: TRBJ2-2; d_call: .; clone_size: .; v_call: TRBV6-6; cdr3_aa: CASSGRNTGELFF; cdr3_nt: TGTGCCAGCAGCGGGAGGAACACCGGGGAGCTGTTTTTT
j_call: TRBJ2-3; d_call: TRBD2; clone_size: .; v_call: TRBV4-1; cdr3_aa: CASSPGLAGGQDTQYF; cdr3_nt: TGCGCCAGCAGCCCCGGACTAGCGGGGGGCCAAGATACGCAGTATTTT
j_call: TRBJ2-1; d_call: TRBD1; clone_size: .; v_call: TRBV5-4; cdr3_aa: CASSLAGQGVYNEQFF; cdr3_nt: TGTGCCAGCAGCTTGGCCGGACAGGGAGTTTACAATGAGCAGTTCTTC
j_call: TRBJ1-1; d_call: .; clone_size: once; v_call: TRBV6-5; cdr3_aa: CASSRPSLSNTEAFF; cdr3_nt: TGTGCCAGCAGCAGACCTAGTTTATCGAACACTGAAGCTTTCTTT
j_call: TRBJ2-1; d_call: .; clone_size: .; v_call: TRBV25-1; cdr3_aa: CASSEYYNEQFF; cdr3_nt: TGTGCCAGCAGTGAATATTATAATGAGCAGTTCTTC
j_call: TRBJ1-6; d_call: .; clone_size: .; v_call: TRBV6-5; cdr3_aa: CASSRQNSPLHF; cdr3_nt: TGTGCCAGCAGCCGACAGAATTCACCCCTCCACTTT
j_call: TRBJ1-1; d_call: .; clone_size: .; v_call: TRBV5-4; cdr3_aa: CDYGVTRGGAFF; cdr3_nt: TGTGACTACGGGGTGACTCGCGGCGGGGCTTTCTTT
j_call: TRBJ2-1; d_call: TRBD2; clone_size: once; v_call: TRBV2; cdr3_aa: CASKQLAGGGNGQFF; cdr3_nt: TGTGCCAGCAAACAACTAGCGGGGGGAGGCAATGGGCAGTTCTTC
j_call: TRBJ2-7; d_call: TRBD1; clone_size: .; v_call: TRBV11-2; cdr3_aa: CASSPGQGGESPYEQYF; cdr3_nt: TGTGCCAGCAGCCCGGGACAGGGAGGGGAGTCGCCCTACGAGCAGTACTTC
j_call: TRBJ2-5; d_call: .; clone_size: .; v_call: TRBV5-1; cdr3_aa: CASSLGTAQETQYF; cdr3_nt: TGCGCCAGCAGCTTGGGGACAGCTCAAGAGACCCAGTACTTC
j_call: TRBJ1-2; d_call: .; clone_size: once; v_call: TRBV30; cdr3_aa: CAWSVPRRRPLGYTF; cdr3_nt: TGTGCCTGGAGTGTACCCCGACGGAGGCCGTTAGGCTACACCTTC
j_call: TRBJ2-7; d_call: .; clone_size: .; v_call: TRBV27; cdr3_aa: CASSLGQPVYEQYF; cdr3_nt: TGTGCCAGCAGTTTAGGGCAGCCAGTCTACGAGCAGTACTTC
j_call: TRBJ1-2; d_call: TRBD1; clone_size: .; v_call: TRBV5-5; cdr3_aa: CASSLASGQGAHYGYTF; cdr3_nt: TGTGCCAGCAGCTTGGCTTCAGGACAGGGGGCGCATTATGGCTACACCTTC
j_call: TRBJ2-5; d_call: TRBD2; clone_size: .; v_call: TRBV10-3; cdr3_aa: CAIRGGPGETQYF; cdr3_nt: TGTGCCATCCGGGGGGGGCCAGGAGAGACCCAGTACTTC